A selection of T cell receptor beta chains follows, all from one sample in a study of molecular identifiers for immune sequencing clone quantification. Via MiXCR, TCRdb re-called the PCR reads, giving one row per CDR3 protein. The repertoire includes 80,000 to 130,000 distinct CDR3 sequences, 36% of them detected once, and approximately 3.8% sits in the top ten. The sequenced material came from naive CD8+ T cells from blood, with Jurkat cell RNA spiked in. These TCRs come from a human donor in good health. Some libraries in this study had Jurkat cell RNA spiked in. Each CDR3 is given with its conserved first and last residue. A D gene is named only where the DNA matches it firmly. Size is omitted from some rows. Given values are once, few, many or a class for expanded clones.

TRBV27	-	TRBJ2-6	many	TGTGCCAGCAGTTCGCAGGGCTCTGGGGCCAACGTCCTGACTTTC	CASSSQGSGANVLTF
TRBV2	-	TRBJ1-1	-	TGTGCCAGCTCGACAGCAAACACTGAAGCTTTCTTT	CASSTANTEAFF
TRBV5-4	-	TRBJ2-3	few	TGTGCCAGCAGCCCCGGACCTCCCACAGATACGCAGTATTTT	CASSPGPPTDTQYF
TRBV4-3	TRBD2	TRBJ2-1	few	TGCGCCAGCAGCCAAGCCCTCATAGCGGGAGGGCCCTACAATGAGCAGTTCTTC	CASSQALIAGGPYNEQFF
TRBV24-1	TRBD2	TRBJ2-1	many	TGTGCCACCAAGCGGGAGGGCTATGGAGAGCAGTTCTTC	CATKREGYGEQFF
TRBV20-1	TRBD2	TRBJ2-7	-	TGCAGTGCTAGACTAATTAGCGGGAGGGACTACGAGCAGTACTTC	CSARLISGRDYEQYF
TRBV27	-	TRBJ2-7	-	TGTGCCAGCAGTTTCGGGACTTCCAGCTCCTACGAGCAGTACTTC	CASSFGTSSSYEQYF
TRBV27	TRBD2	TRBJ2-1	-	TGTGCCAGCAGTTTCTTTGGACTAGCGGGAGCAAACCCCTACAATGAGCAGTTCTTC	CASSFFGLAGANPYNEQFF
TRBV24-1	-	TRBJ2-3	-	TGTGCCACCTCCCCCGGTGTTAGCACAGATACGCAGTATTTT	CATSPGVSTDTQYF
TRBV9	TRBD2	TRBJ2-3	-	TGTGCCAGCAGCGTACCGGTGGTAGCGGGAGGGCCAGGGGATACGCAGTATTTT	CASSVPVVAGGPGDTQYF
TRBV6-5	-	TRBJ2-3	-	TGTGCCAGCAGTTACTTTAGCGGAAGCACAGATACGCAGTATTTT	CASSYFSGSTDTQYF
TRBV12-3/TRBV12-4	TRBD2	TRBJ2-5	few	TGTGCCAGCAGTTTAACGTCTAGCGGCCAAGAGACCCAGTACTTC	CASSLTSSGQETQYF
TRBV28	-	TRBJ1-1	many	TGTGCCAGCAGTAACCAGGGGTTTATGAACACTGAAGCTTTCTTT	CASSNQGFMNTEAFF
TRBV18	TRBD1	TRBJ2-5	few	TGTGCCAGCTCACCAATTGAGACAGGGATCCCCATCCAAGAGACCCAGTACTTC	CASSPIETGIPIQETQYF
TRBV2	-	TRBJ2-7	-	TGTGCCAGCAGGAACCCTACAGTCAAGAGCTCCTACGAGCAGTACTTC	CASRNPTVKSSYEQYF
TRBV7-6	TRBD2	TRBJ2-5	few	TGTGCCAGCAGCTTAGCTATGGGACTAGAATACCAAGAGACCCAGTACTTC	CASSLAMGLEYQETQYF
TRBV27	-	TRBJ2-2	few	TGTGCCGGGTCGCGAGTTGCTGGCGGGGAGCTGTTTTTT	CAGSRVAGGELFF
TRBV5-1	-	TRBJ2-1	-	TGCGCCAGCAGCTCCTACAAGGACAATGAGCAGTTCTTC	CASSSYKDNEQFF
TRBV6-1	-	TRBJ2-7	many	TGTGCCAGCAGTGTTTCGTTCGGAACATATTCCTACGAGCAGTACTTC	CASSVSFGTYSYEQYF
TRBV7-8	TRBD1	TRBJ2-7	-	TGTGCCAGCAGCCGGACAGGGGTTGGGGAGCAGTACTTC	CASSRTGVGEQYF
TRBV19	-	TRBJ1-5	few	TGTGCCAGTAGTATACCCCAGGGGAATCAGCCCCAGCATTTT	CASSIPQGNQPQHF
TRBV20-1	-	TRBJ2-7	few	TGCAGTGCTAGAGATCAGGAAGGGGGGAGCGAGCAGTACTTC	CSARDQEGGSEQYF
TRBV27	-	TRBJ2-7	few	TGTGCCAGCGCCTGGTCGGAGCCCTACGAGCAGTACTTC	CASAWSEPYEQYF
TRBV28	TRBD2	TRBJ2-3	many	TGTGCCAGCAGCTTAGGTCTAGCGGGTACGCAGTATTTT	CASSLGLAGTQYF
TRBV7-2	-	TRBJ2-7	many	TGTGCCAGCAGCTGGGGGGCCGGAGGATACGAGCAGTACTTC	CASSWGAGGYEQYF
TRBV2	-	TRBJ1-5	many	TGTGCCAGCCGGGGATCTAGCAATCAGCCCCAGCATTTT	CASRGSSNQPQHF
TRBV27	-	TRBJ2-6	-	TGTGCCAGCAGTTTATTAGTCGGAGCCGCTGGGGCCACCGTCCTGACTTTC	CASSLLVGAAGATVLTF
TRBV6-2/TRBV6-3	TRBD1	TRBJ1-2	few	TGTGCCAGCAGTCTCCGGGACAGCCCTAACTATGGCTACACCTTC	CASSLRDSPNYGYTF
TRBV2	-	TRBJ2-7	once	TGTGCCAGCAGTACTGGGAAGCAGTACTTC	CASSTGKQYF
TRBV7-9	-	TRBJ2-5	-	TGTGCCAGCAGCTTACGGGGTTTTGAGCAAGAGACCCAGTACTTC	CASSLRGFEQETQYF
TRBV28	-	TRBJ1-5	many	TGTGCCAGCAGTTCGACTCCCTTGGGCAATCAGCCCCAGCATTTT	CASSSTPLGNQPQHF
TRBV11-2	-	TRBJ2-7	few	TGTGCCAGCACGGGGGGCCTCGGCTACGAGCAGTACTTC	CASTGGLGYEQYF
TRBV13	-	TRBJ2-7	-	TGTGCCAGCAGCTTCAGCCCCTCCTCCTACGAGCAGTACTTC	CASSFSPSSYEQYF
TRBV19	-	TRBJ2-2	-	TGTGCCAGCCAGTCGTGGCAGGGCGAAACCGGGGAGCTGTTTTTT	CASQSWQGETGELFF
TRBV20-1	-	TRBJ2-7	many	TGCAGTGCTAGAGACAGCTCCCGCTCCTACGAGCAGTACTTC	CSARDSSRSYEQYF
TRBV28	-	TRBJ2-7	-	TGTGCCAGCACCCCCCTCGTAGCGGCCCCCTCCTACGAGCAGTACTTC	CASTPLVAAPSYEQYF
TRBV19	TRBD2	TRBJ2-3	few	TGTGCCAGTAGTATCCTAGCGGGGGGCACAGATACGCAGTATTTT	CASSILAGGTDTQYF
TRBV3-1	TRBD2	TRBJ2-1	-	TGTGCCAGCAGCCAAATAGCGGGAATTTCCTACAATGAGCAGTTCTTC	CASSQIAGISYNEQFF
TRBV20-1	TRBD2	TRBJ2-1	-	TGCAGTGCCGGACTAGTTAGGTTCTTC	CSAGLVRFF
TRBV2	-	TRBJ1-5	-	TGTGCCAGCCGGGCCCTTGGCCAGGTCGGTCAGCCCCAGCATTTT	CASRALGQVGQPQHF
TRBV28	-	TRBJ2-7	-	TGTGCCAGCAGTTTCCTCCACGAGCAGTACTTC	CASSFLHEQYF
TRBV7-3	TRBD2	TRBJ2-3	-	TGTGCCAGCAGCTTGAATAGCGGGAGTTATGTAGATACGCAGTATTTT	CASSLNSGSYVDTQYF
TRBV9	TRBD2	TRBJ2-3	-	TGTGCCAGCAGCACAGCGGGAGCAGGAGATACGCAGTATTTT	CASSTAGAGDTQYF
TRBV6-1	TRBD2	TRBJ2-7	few	TGTGCCAGCAGTGAAGCTAGCGGGGTTTGGGACGAGCAGTACTTC	CASSEASGVWDEQYF
TRBV7-8	-	TRBJ2-5	-	TGTGCCAGCACCTACTACGCGAGGAACCAAGAGACCCTGTACTTC	CASTYYARNQETLYF
TRBV6-2/TRBV6-3	-	TRBJ2-7	-	TGTGCCAGCAGTTACTCGGGCCGGAGCTCCTACGAGCAGTACTTC	CASSYSGRSSYEQYF
TRBV29-1	-	TRBJ1-2	few	TGCAGCGTTGAAGGGGCCCCGAACGACTATGGCTACACCTTC	CSVEGAPNDYGYTF
TRBV7-2	TRBD2	TRBJ2-3	-	TGTGCCAGCAGCTCCCGGTCGGGGGGAGGGATCACAGATACGCAGTATTTT	CASSSRSGGGITDTQYF
TRBV28	TRBD2	TRBJ2-5	-	TGTGCCAGCAGCAAACGACTAGCGGGGCAAGAGACCCAGTACTTC	CASSKRLAGQETQYF
TRBV4-3	-	TRBJ1-1	many	TGCGCCAGCAGCCACCGGGGAGGGCTTATGACTGAAGCTTTCTTT	CASSHRGGLMTEAFF
TRBV28	-	TRBJ2-2	many	TGTGCCAGCAGTTCCATCGGGGAGCTGTTTTTT	CASSSIGELFF
TRBV7-2	-	TRBJ2-7	-	TGTGCCAGCAGCTACTCGGGGACCTACGAGCAGTACTTC	CASSYSGTYEQYF
TRBV7-8	-	TRBJ2-7	-	TGTGCCAGCAGCTTTGGGACCCACTCATCTCCTCGGGGGAAGTACTTC	CASSFGTHSSPRGKYF
TRBV6-2/TRBV6-3	-	TRBJ2-1	few	TGTGCCAGCAGTTATATCGGAGACAGAAACAATGAGCAGTTCTTC	CASSYIGDRNNEQFF
TRBV4-2	TRBD1	TRBJ1-5	few	TGTGCCAGCAGCCTAGACAGGGACCCCAATCAGCCCCAGCATTTT	CASSLDRDPNQPQHF